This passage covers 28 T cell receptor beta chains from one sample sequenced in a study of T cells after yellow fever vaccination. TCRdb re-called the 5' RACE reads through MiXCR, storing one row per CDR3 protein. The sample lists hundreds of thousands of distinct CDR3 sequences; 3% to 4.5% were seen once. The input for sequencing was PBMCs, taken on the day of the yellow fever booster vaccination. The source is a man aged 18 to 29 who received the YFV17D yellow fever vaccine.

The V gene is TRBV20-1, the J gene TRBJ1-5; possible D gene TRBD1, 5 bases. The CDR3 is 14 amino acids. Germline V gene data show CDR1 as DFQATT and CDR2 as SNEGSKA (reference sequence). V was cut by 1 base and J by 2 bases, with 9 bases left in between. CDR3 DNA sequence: TGCAGTGCTAGAGTTCAACAGGGCAATCAGCCCCAGCATTTT. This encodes CSARVQQGNQPQHF.

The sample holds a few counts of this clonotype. The CDR3 region has the DNA TGTGCCAGCAGTTACTCGGTCAGGGAATCCTCTGGGGCCAACGTCCTGACTTTC. Translating gives CASSYSVRESSGANVLTF. The chain links TRBV6-6 to TRBJ2-6; a possible D gene is TRBD1 (5 bases). CDR3 length equals 18 residues. The V end was cut by 0 bases, the J end by 0 bases, with 12 bases between. Germline V gene sequence: CDR1 MNHNY, CDR2 SVGAGI (reference sequence).

In DNA form, the CDR3 reads TGTGCCAGCAGCTCAGGTGGAACCTACGAGCAGTACGTC. As protein: CASSSGGTYEQYV. This chain connects TRBV12-3 or TRBV12-4 to TRBJ2-7; D is ambiguous. V lost 6 bases and J 2 bases, leaving 11 bases between the germline ends. This CDR3 is 13 amino acids long.

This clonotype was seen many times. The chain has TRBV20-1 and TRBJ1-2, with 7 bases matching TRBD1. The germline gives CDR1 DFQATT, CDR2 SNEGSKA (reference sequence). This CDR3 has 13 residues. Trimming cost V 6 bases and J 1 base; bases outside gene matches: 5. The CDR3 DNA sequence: TGCAGTGCCCCCGACAGGGTTAACTATGGCTACACCTTC. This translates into CSAPDRVNYGYTF.

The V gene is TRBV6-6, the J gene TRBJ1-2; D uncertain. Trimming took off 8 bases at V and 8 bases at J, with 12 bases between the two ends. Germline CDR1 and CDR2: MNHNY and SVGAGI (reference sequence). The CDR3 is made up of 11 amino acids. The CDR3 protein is CASEVDRGYTF. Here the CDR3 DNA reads TGTGCCAGCGAAGTCGACCGGGGCTACACCTTC.

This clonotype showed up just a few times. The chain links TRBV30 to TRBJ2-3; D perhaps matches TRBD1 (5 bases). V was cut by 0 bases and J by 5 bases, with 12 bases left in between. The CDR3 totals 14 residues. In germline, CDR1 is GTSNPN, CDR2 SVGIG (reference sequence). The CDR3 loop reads CAWSVMGRVDTQYF. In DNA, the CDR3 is TGTGCCTGGAGTGTAATGGGGCGCGTAGATACGCAGTATTTT.

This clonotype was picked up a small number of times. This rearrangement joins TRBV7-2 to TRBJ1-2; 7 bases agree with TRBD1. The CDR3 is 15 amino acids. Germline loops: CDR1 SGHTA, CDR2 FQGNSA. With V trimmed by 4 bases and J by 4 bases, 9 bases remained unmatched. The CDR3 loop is CASSSQTGWGYGYTF. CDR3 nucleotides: TGTGCCAGCAGCTCTCAGACAGGGTGGGGCTATGGCTACACCTTC.

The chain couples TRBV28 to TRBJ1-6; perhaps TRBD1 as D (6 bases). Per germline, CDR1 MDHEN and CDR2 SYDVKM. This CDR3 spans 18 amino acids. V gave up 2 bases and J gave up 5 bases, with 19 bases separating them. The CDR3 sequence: CASSLRFGAGANNSPLHF. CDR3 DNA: TGTGCCAGCAGTTTACGGTTTGGGGCAGGGGCAAATAATTCACCCCTCCACTTT.

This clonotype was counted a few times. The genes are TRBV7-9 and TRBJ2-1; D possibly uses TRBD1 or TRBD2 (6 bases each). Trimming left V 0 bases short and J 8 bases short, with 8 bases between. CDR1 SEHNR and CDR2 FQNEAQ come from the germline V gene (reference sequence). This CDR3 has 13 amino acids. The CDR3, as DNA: TGTGCCAGCAGCTTAGCGGGGGGCTATGAGCAGTTCTTC. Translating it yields CASSLAGGYEQFF.

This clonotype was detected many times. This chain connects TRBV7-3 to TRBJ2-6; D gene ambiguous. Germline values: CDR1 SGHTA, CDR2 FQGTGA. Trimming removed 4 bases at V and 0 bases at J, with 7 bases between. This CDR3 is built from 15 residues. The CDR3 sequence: CASSSANSGANVLTF. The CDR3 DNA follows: TGTGCCAGCAGCTCAGCTAACTCTGGGGCCAACGTCCTGACTTTC.

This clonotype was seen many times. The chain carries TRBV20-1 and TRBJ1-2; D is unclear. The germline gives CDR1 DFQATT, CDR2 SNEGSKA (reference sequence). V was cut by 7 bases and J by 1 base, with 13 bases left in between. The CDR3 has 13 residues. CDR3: CSGREESNYGYTF. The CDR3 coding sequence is TGCAGTGGACGCGAAGAGAGTAACTATGGCTACACCTTC.

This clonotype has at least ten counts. CDR3 DNA sequence: TGTGCCAGCAGCATAATGACCGTCACCGGGGAGCTGTTTTTT. Translation: CASSIMTVTGELFF. This sequence joins TRBV7-2 and TRBJ2-2, with D uncertain. V lost 5 bases and J lost 4, with 11 bases in between. The germline gives CDR1 SGHTA, CDR2 FQGNSA. The CDR3 contains 14 residues.

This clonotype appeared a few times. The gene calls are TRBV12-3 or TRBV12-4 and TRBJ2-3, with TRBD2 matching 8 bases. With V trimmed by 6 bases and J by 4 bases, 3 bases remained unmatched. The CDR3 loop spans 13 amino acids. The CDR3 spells CASSHGGADTQYF. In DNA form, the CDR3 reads TGTGCCAGCAGCCACGGGGGGGCAGATACGCAGTATTTT.

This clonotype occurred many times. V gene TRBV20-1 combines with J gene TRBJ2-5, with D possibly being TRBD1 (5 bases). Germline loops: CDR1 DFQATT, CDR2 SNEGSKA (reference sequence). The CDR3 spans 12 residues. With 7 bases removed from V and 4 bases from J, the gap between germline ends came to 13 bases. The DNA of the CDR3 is TGCAGTGGGCAGGGTTCCCGAGAGACCCAGTACTTC. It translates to CSGQGSRETQYF.

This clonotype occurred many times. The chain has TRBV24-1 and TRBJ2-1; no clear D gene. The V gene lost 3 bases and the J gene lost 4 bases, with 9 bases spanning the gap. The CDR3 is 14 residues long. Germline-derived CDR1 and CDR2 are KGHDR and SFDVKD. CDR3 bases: TGTGCCACCAGTGATCACACTGAATACAATGAGCAGTTCTTC. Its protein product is CATSDHTEYNEQFF.

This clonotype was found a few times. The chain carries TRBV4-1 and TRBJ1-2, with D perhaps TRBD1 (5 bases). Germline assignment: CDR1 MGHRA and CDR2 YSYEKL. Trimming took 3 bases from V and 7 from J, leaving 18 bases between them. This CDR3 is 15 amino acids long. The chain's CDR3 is CASSHVGGGSGGYTF. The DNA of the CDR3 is TGCGCCAGCAGCCATGTTGGCGGGGGTAGCGGTGGCTACACCTTC.

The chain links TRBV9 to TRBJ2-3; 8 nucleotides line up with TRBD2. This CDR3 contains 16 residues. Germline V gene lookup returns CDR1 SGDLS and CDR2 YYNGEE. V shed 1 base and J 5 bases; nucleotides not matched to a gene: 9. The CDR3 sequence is CASSVLSGGPGDTQYF. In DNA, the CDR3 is TGTGCCAGCAGCGTATTATCGGGGGGGCCTGGAGATACGCAGTATTTT.

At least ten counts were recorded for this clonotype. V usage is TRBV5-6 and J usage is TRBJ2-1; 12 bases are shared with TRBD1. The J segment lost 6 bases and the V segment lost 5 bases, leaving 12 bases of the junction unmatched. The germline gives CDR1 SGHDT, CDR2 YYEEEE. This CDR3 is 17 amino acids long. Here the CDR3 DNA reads TGTGCCAGCAGTTTTTCCGGGACAGGGGGCCGATTCAATGAGCAGTTCTTC. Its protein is CASSFSGTGGRFNEQFF.

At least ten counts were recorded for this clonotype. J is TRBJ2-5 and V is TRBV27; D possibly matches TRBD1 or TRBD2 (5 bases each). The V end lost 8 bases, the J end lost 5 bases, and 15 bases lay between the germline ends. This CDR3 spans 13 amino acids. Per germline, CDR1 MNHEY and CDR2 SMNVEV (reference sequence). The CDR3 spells CASRYRGRETQYF. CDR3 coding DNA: TGTGCCAGCCGATATCGGGGCAGGGAGACCCAGTACTTC.

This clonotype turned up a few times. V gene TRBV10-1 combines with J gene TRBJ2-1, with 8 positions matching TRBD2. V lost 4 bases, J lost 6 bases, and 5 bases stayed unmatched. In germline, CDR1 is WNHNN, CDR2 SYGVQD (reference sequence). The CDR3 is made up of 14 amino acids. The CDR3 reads CASSAGGRGNEQFF. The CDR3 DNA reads TGCGCCAGCAGTGCGGGGGGGCGAGGCAATGAGCAGTTCTTC.

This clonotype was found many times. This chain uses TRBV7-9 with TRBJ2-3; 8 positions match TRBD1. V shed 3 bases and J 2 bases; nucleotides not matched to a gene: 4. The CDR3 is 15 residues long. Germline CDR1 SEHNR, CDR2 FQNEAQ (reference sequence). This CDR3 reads CASSLTTGATDTQYF. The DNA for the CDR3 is TGTGCCAGCAGCTTGACGACAGGGGCCACAGATACGCAGTATTTT. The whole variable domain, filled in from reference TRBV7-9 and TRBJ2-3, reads DTGVSQNPRHKITKRGQNVTFRCDPISEHNRLYWYRQTLGQGPEFLTYFQNEAQLEKSRLLSDRFSAERPKGSFSTLEIQRTEQGDSAMYLCASSLTTGATDTQYFGPGTRLTVL.

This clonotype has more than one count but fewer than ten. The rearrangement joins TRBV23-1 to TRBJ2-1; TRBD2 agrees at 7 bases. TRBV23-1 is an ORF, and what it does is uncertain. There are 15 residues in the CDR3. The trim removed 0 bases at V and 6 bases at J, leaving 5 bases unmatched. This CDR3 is CASSQSGGASNEQFF. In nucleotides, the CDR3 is TGCGCCAGCAGTCAATCGGGAGGGGCCAGCAATGAGCAGTTCTTC.

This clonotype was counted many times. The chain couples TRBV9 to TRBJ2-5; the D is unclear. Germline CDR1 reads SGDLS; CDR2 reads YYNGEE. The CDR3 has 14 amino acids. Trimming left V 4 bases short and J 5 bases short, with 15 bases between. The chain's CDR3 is CASSPPADGETQYF. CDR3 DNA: TGTGCCAGCAGCCCCCCGGCGGACGGGGAGACCCAGTACTTC. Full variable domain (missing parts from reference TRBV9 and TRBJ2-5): DSGVTQTPKHLITATGQRVTLRCSPRSGDLSVYWYQQSLDQGLQFLIQYYNGEERAKGNILERFSAQQFPDLHSELNLSSLELGDSALYFCASSPPADGETQYFGPGTRLLVL.

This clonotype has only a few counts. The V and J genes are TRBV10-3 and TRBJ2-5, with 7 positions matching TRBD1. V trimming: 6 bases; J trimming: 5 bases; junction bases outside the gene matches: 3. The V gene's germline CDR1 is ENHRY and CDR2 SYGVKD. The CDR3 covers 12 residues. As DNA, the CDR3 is TGTGCCATCAGCCAGGGGGAGGAGACCCAGTACTTC. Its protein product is CAISQGEETQYF.

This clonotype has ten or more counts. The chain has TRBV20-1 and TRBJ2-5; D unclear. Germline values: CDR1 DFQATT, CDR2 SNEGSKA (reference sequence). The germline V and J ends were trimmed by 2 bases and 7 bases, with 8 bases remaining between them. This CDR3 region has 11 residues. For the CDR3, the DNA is TGCAGTGCTAGACCTTGGGGGACCCAGTACTTC. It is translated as CSARPWGTQYF.

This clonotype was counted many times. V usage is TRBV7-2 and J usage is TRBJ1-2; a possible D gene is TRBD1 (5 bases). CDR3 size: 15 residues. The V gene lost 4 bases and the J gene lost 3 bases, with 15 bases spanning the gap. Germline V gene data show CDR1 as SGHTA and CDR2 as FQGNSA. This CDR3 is CASSSGTDPYYGYTF. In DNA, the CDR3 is TGTGCCAGCAGCTCCGGGACCGATCCCTACTATGGCTACACCTTC.

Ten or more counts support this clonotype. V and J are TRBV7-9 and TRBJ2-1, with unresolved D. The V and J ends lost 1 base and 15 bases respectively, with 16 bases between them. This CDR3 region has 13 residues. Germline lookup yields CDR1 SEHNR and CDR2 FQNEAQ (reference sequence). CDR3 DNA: TGTGCCAGCAGCTTAGGCCCTTCGGCGAGCCGGTTCTTC. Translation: CASSLGPSASRFF.

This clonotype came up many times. The DNA of the CDR3 is TGTGCCAGCAGTCAGGGTCACGAGCAGTACTTC. This sequence encodes CASSQGHEQYF. V usage is TRBV6-2 or TRBV6-3 and J usage is TRBJ2-7, with D possibly matching TRBD1 (5 bases). CDR1 is MNHEY and CDR2 is SVGEGT in the germline V gene. The CDR3 has 11 amino acids. V lost 5 bases, J lost 5 bases, and 7 bases lay in between.